A selection of T cell receptor beta chains follows, all from one sample in a study of T cells in Graves' hyperthyroidism and ophthalmopathy. Each CDR3 protein is one row after TCRdb ran MiXCR on the multiplex PCR reads. This table has hundreds of thousands of distinct CDR3 sequences, around 20% appearing once. Material for sequencing was blood. The receptor source for this set is a young man with Graves' ophthalmopathy. The CDR3 runs from the conserved cysteine through the conserved F or W. The order of the fields is clone size, D gene, V gene, J gene, CDR3 DNA, CDR3 protein. D genes are given only for firm matches. Part of the rows lack a size; the others show once, few, many or a class for expanded clones.

clone_size: many; d_call: NA; v_call: TRBV18; j_call: TRBJ1-1; cdr3_nt: TGTGCCAGTGTGGGACAAGGGGCTTCTGAAGCTTTCTTT; cdr3_aa: CASVGQGASEAFF
clone_size: few; d_call: TRBD1; v_call: TRBV27; j_call: TRBJ1-5; cdr3_nt: TGTGCCAGCAGTTCTCGACAGGGTATGGGCAATCAGCCCCAGCATTTT; cdr3_aa: CASSSRQGMGNQPQHF
clone_size: once; d_call: TRBD1; v_call: TRBV19; j_call: TRBJ1-4; cdr3_nt: TGTGCCAGTAGTAGAAGAGGGACAGGCCTGCTTAATGAAAAACTGTTTTTT; cdr3_aa: CASSRRGTGLLNEKLFF
clone_size: few; d_call: NA; v_call: TRBV7-2; j_call: TRBJ2-7; cdr3_nt: TGTGCCAGCAGTCGTAACAGGGTATACGAGCAGTACTTC; cdr3_aa: CASSRNRVYEQYF
clone_size: NA; d_call: NA; v_call: TRBV7-9; j_call: TRBJ2-1; cdr3_nt: TGTGCCAGCAATACGGGAGACAGGTACAATGAGCAGTTCTTC; cdr3_aa: CASNTGDRYNEQFF
clone_size: NA; d_call: TRBD1; v_call: TRBV19; j_call: TRBJ1-6; cdr3_nt: TGTGCCAGTAGAGGACAGGGGACTTCACCCCTCCACTTT; cdr3_aa: CASRGQGTSPLHF
clone_size: NA; d_call: NA; v_call: TRBV3-1; j_call: TRBJ2-5; cdr3_nt: TGTGCCAGCAGCCAAGAGGCGGGAGAGACCCAGTACTTC; cdr3_aa: CASSQEAGETQYF
clone_size: NA; d_call: NA; v_call: TRBV7-3; j_call: TRBJ2-2; cdr3_nt: TGTGCCATCAGTGAAACACCCCCGGGCACCGGGGAGCTGTTTTTT; cdr3_aa: CAISETPPGTGELFF
clone_size: NA; d_call: TRBD2; v_call: TRBV6-2/TRBV6-3; j_call: TRBJ2-1; cdr3_nt: TGTGCCGGGGGACTAGCGGGAGTCGTTGAGCAGTTCTTC; cdr3_aa: CAGGLAGVVEQFF
clone_size: NA; d_call: NA; v_call: TRBV19; j_call: TRBJ2-5; cdr3_nt: TGTGCCAGTAGTATACAAGGGTTGAGTCAAGAGACCCAGTACTTC; cdr3_aa: CASSIQGLSQETQYF
clone_size: NA; d_call: TRBD1; v_call: TRBV5-4; j_call: TRBJ2-5; cdr3_nt: TGTGCCAGCGGGACAGGGTTAGAGACCCAGTACTTC; cdr3_aa: CASGTGLETQYF
clone_size: few; d_call: NA; v_call: TRBV3-1; j_call: TRBJ2-7; cdr3_nt: TGTGCCAGCAGCCACCCGGACTCGCCCCACGAGCAGTACTTC; cdr3_aa: CASSHPDSPHEQYF
clone_size: NA; d_call: TRBD2; v_call: TRBV3-1; j_call: TRBJ2-5; cdr3_nt: TGTGCCAGCAGCCCTCAACTAGCGGGAGCCAACGGGGCCCAGCACTTC; cdr3_aa: CASSPQLAGANGAQHF
clone_size: NA; d_call: NA; v_call: TRBV5-4; j_call: TRBJ2-7; cdr3_nt: TGTGCCAGCAGCTGGGGTACTGGGAGATCCTACGAGCAGTACTTC; cdr3_aa: CASSWGTGRSYEQYF
clone_size: NA; d_call: NA; v_call: TRBV12-3/TRBV12-4; j_call: TRBJ2-6; cdr3_nt: TGTGCCAGCAGCGGAGGGTGGGGGGGCAGGGTTCCCTCTGGGGCCAACGTCCTGACTTTC; cdr3_aa: CASSGGWGGRVPSGANVLTF
clone_size: once; d_call: TRBD1; v_call: TRBV12-3/TRBV12-4; j_call: TRBJ2-7; cdr3_nt: TGTGCCAGCAGACGGACGGGACAGGGCAGCGGCGAGCAGTGCTTC; cdr3_aa: CASRRTGQGSGEQCF
clone_size: few; d_call: NA; v_call: TRBV12-3/TRBV12-4; j_call: TRBJ2-5; cdr3_nt: TGTGCCAGCAGTTTATATCCATCGGAGACCCAGTACTTC; cdr3_aa: CASSLYPSETQYF
clone_size: NA; d_call: TRBD2; v_call: TRBV27; j_call: TRBJ2-1; cdr3_nt: TGTGCCAGCACCCAAATCGGGACTAGCGGCTACAATGAGCAGTTCTTC; cdr3_aa: CASTQIGTSGYNEQFF
clone_size: NA; d_call: TRBD2; v_call: TRBV5-1; j_call: TRBJ2-7; cdr3_nt: TGCGCCAGCAGCTTCCGCGGGGGTACCTCCTACGAGCAGTACTTC; cdr3_aa: CASSFRGGTSYEQYF
clone_size: few; d_call: TRBD2; v_call: TRBV5-1; j_call: TRBJ2-3; cdr3_nt: TGCGCCAGCAGCTTGGCTCTAGCGGGAGTCCCGAGGGCCACAGATACGCAGTATTTT; cdr3_aa: CASSLALAGVPRATDTQYF
clone_size: NA; d_call: TRBD1; v_call: TRBV5-1; j_call: TRBJ2-1; cdr3_nt: TGCGCCAGCAGCCCATATACAGGGGGCTCCTACAATGAGCAGTTCTTC; cdr3_aa: CASSPYTGGSYNEQFF
clone_size: many; d_call: NA; v_call: TRBV3-1; j_call: TRBJ2-3; cdr3_nt: TGTGCCAGCAGCCAAGATGAACCCCTAGTAGTGGGTTCAGATACGCAGTATTTT; cdr3_aa: CASSQDEPLVVGSDTQYF
clone_size: NA; d_call: NA; v_call: TRBV6-1; j_call: TRBJ2-3; cdr3_nt: TGTGCCAGCACTCAAGGGCATACGCAGTATTTT; cdr3_aa: CASTQGHTQYF
clone_size: NA; d_call: NA; v_call: TRBV5-5; j_call: TRBJ2-1; cdr3_nt: TGTGCCAGCAGCTTGTACAGCGGAGGGGCCGATGAGCAGTTCTTC; cdr3_aa: CASSLYSGGADEQFF
clone_size: NA; d_call: NA; v_call: TRBV29-1; j_call: TRBJ2-4; cdr3_nt: TGCAGCGTTGCAGGGCAGCTAGCCAAAAACATTCAGTACTTC; cdr3_aa: CSVAGQLAKNIQYF
clone_size: many; d_call: NA; v_call: TRBV13; j_call: TRBJ2-5; cdr3_nt: TGTGCCAGCAGCTCGGAAGGGGAGACCCAGTACTTC; cdr3_aa: CASSSEGETQYF
clone_size: few; d_call: TRBD2; v_call: TRBV24-1; j_call: TRBJ2-5; cdr3_nt: TGTGCCACCAGTGATTTTGGGGGAGGGTTGTCAGAGACCCAGTACTTC; cdr3_aa: CATSDFGGGLSETQYF
clone_size: many; d_call: TRBD2; v_call: TRBV3-1; j_call: TRBJ2-2; cdr3_nt: TGTGCCAGCAGCCAAATAGCGGGAGCGACCGGGGAGCTGTTTTTT; cdr3_aa: CASSQIAGATGELFF
clone_size: NA; d_call: TRBD1; v_call: TRBV12-3/TRBV12-4; j_call: TRBJ1-6; cdr3_nt: TGTGCCAGCAGACGACAGGGAGGGCATAATTCACCCCTCCACTTT; cdr3_aa: CASRRQGGHNSPLHF
clone_size: few; d_call: NA; v_call: TRBV5-1; j_call: TRBJ2-1; cdr3_nt: TGCGCCAGCAGCTTGTTACAGGGAGAATACAATGAGCAGTTCTTC; cdr3_aa: CASSLLQGEYNEQFF
clone_size: many; d_call: NA; v_call: TRBV28; j_call: TRBJ1-4; cdr3_nt: TGTGCCAGCAGTTTTATGCCTTTCATTATCCCACCAACTAATGAAAAACTGTTTTTT; cdr3_aa: CASSFMPFIIPPTNEKLFF
clone_size: NA; d_call: TRBD2; v_call: TRBV15; j_call: TRBJ2-1; cdr3_nt: TGTGCCACCAGCAGCGGGAGGGCCGGGGAGCAGTTCTTC; cdr3_aa: CATSSGRAGEQFF
clone_size: many; d_call: NA; v_call: TRBV7-2; j_call: TRBJ2-1; cdr3_nt: TGTGCCAGCAGCTTAGGGGCGGCTACCGGCACCTACAATGAGCAGTTCTTC; cdr3_aa: CASSLGAATGTYNEQFF
clone_size: NA; d_call: NA; v_call: TRBV19; j_call: TRBJ2-7; cdr3_nt: TGTGCCAGTAGTATCAGCAGGGCTCACGAGCAGTACTTC; cdr3_aa: CASSISRAHEQYF
clone_size: many; d_call: NA; v_call: TRBV7-3; j_call: TRBJ2-1; cdr3_nt: TGTGCCAGCAGCTTAGTAGGAGGGGTTTCCTACAATGAGCAGTTCTTC; cdr3_aa: CASSLVGGVSYNEQFF
clone_size: few; d_call: NA; v_call: TRBV28; j_call: TRBJ2-1; cdr3_nt: TGTGCCAGCAGTCTCGCTCGGATAGGGGAGAGAGATGAGCAGTTCTTC; cdr3_aa: CASSLARIGERDEQFF
clone_size: many; d_call: NA; v_call: TRBV5-1; j_call: TRBJ2-2; cdr3_nt: TGCGCCAGCAGGATGGAGGTCCTGGGGACCGGGGAGCTGTTTTTT; cdr3_aa: CASRMEVLGTGELFF
clone_size: NA; d_call: TRBD2; v_call: TRBV30; j_call: TRBJ2-1; cdr3_nt: TGTGCCTGGACGCTCGGGACTAGCGATTACAATGAGCAGTTCTTC; cdr3_aa: CAWTLGTSDYNEQFF
clone_size: NA; d_call: TRBD1; v_call: TRBV7-3; j_call: TRBJ1-5; cdr3_nt: TGTGCCAGCAGCTTAACGCGGCCCGGGACAGACAATCAGCCCCAGCATTTT; cdr3_aa: CASSLTRPGTDNQPQHF
clone_size: many; d_call: NA; v_call: TRBV5-1; j_call: TRBJ2-7; cdr3_nt: TGCGCCAGCAGCTTGGTCGGTCGGCCTGGCTACGAGCAGTACTTC; cdr3_aa: CASSLVGRPGYEQYF
clone_size: many; d_call: NA; v_call: TRBV24-1; j_call: TRBJ1-1; cdr3_nt: TGTGCCACCAGTGGAGGACAGAGAGCTTTCTTT; cdr3_aa: CATSGGQRAFF
clone_size: NA; d_call: NA; v_call: TRBV9; j_call: TRBJ2-7; cdr3_nt: TGTGCCAGCAGCGTAGATGGGGACCCCTACGAGCAGTACTTC; cdr3_aa: CASSVDGDPYEQYF
clone_size: few; d_call: TRBD2; v_call: TRBV5-6; j_call: TRBJ2-1; cdr3_nt: TGTGCCAGCAGCCAAGTGGGCGGGACTAGCGGGAACAATGAGCAGTTCTTC; cdr3_aa: CASSQVGGTSGNNEQFF
clone_size: NA; d_call: NA; v_call: TRBV14; j_call: TRBJ1-4; cdr3_nt: TGTGCCAGCAGCCCACTGGGAGACCCGAATGAAAAACTGTTTTTT; cdr3_aa: CASSPLGDPNEKLFF
clone_size: NA; d_call: TRBD2; v_call: TRBV6-2/TRBV6-3; j_call: TRBJ2-1; cdr3_nt: TGTGCCAGCAGTTACTCACCTAGCGGGGGGTTGAATGAGCAGTTCTTC; cdr3_aa: CASSYSPSGGLNEQFF
clone_size: NA; d_call: NA; v_call: TRBV27; j_call: TRBJ2-5; cdr3_nt: TGTGCCAGCAGTTTATGGGGGAGGACAGCCAGTGAGACCCAGTACTTC; cdr3_aa: CASSLWGRTASETQYF
clone_size: NA; d_call: TRBD1; v_call: TRBV9; j_call: TRBJ2-4; cdr3_nt: TGTGCCAGCAGCGCCCGGGACAGGGTCAACATTCAGTACTTC; cdr3_aa: CASSARDRVNIQYF
clone_size: NA; d_call: TRBD2; v_call: TRBV7-2; j_call: TRBJ2-3; cdr3_nt: TGTGCCAGCAGCTCGGGCCTATGGCGGGAGAGGGCAGATACGCAGTATTTT; cdr3_aa: CASSSGLWRERADTQYF
clone_size: few; d_call: NA; v_call: TRBV6-1; j_call: TRBJ1-5; cdr3_nt: TGTGCCAGCAGTGACGGGGACGATGGCGATCAGCCCCAGCATTTT; cdr3_aa: CASSDGDDGDQPQHF
clone_size: few; d_call: TRBD1; v_call: TRBV5-1; j_call: TRBJ2-2; cdr3_nt: TGCGCCAGCAGCCGGACAGGGGAAGGAATAAACACCGGGGAGCTGTTTTTT; cdr3_aa: CASSRTGEGINTGELFF
clone_size: few; d_call: TRBD1; v_call: TRBV3-1; j_call: TRBJ1-3; cdr3_nt: TGTGCCAGCAGCCCGACAGGGCCCCGACAGTCTGGAAACACCATATATTTT; cdr3_aa: CASSPTGPRQSGNTIYF
clone_size: many; d_call: NA; v_call: TRBV7-9; j_call: TRBJ2-7; cdr3_nt: TGTGCCAGCAGCTTGGTTACAGGGCGCACCTACGAGCAGTACTTC; cdr3_aa: CASSLVTGRTYEQYF
clone_size: NA; d_call: TRBD2; v_call: TRBV7-9; j_call: TRBJ2-1; cdr3_nt: TGTGCCAGCAGCAAACTAGCGGGAGTTATAGATGAGCAGTTCTTC; cdr3_aa: CASSKLAGVIDEQFF
clone_size: few; d_call: NA; v_call: TRBV20-1; j_call: TRBJ1-2; cdr3_nt: TGCAGTGCTAAGGAACTAGTAATCTATGGCTACACCTTC; cdr3_aa: CSAKELVIYGYTF
clone_size: NA; d_call: NA; v_call: TRBV10-3; j_call: TRBJ2-1; cdr3_nt: TGTGCCATCAGTCAGGGGGGAAGCTCCTACGAGCAGTTCTTC; cdr3_aa: CAISQGGSSYEQFF
clone_size: NA; d_call: NA; v_call: TRBV5-6; j_call: TRBJ1-2; cdr3_nt: TGTGCCAGCAGCTTAGACAGGCCGAGCTATGGCTACACCTTC; cdr3_aa: CASSLDRPSYGYTF
clone_size: NA; d_call: NA; v_call: TRBV9; j_call: TRBJ1-5; cdr3_nt: TGTGCCAGCAGCGCCCGACAGGATGCCCAGCCCCAGCATTTT; cdr3_aa: CASSARQDAQPQHF
clone_size: few; d_call: NA; v_call: TRBV27; j_call: TRBJ1-5; cdr3_nt: TGTGCCAGCAGTCCAGGGGCTAATCAGCCCCAGCATTTT; cdr3_aa: CASSPGANQPQHF
clone_size: few; d_call: NA; v_call: TRBV6-1; j_call: TRBJ1-2; cdr3_nt: TGTGCCAGCGCTGATCCGCGGGGTGCCTATGGCTACACCTTC; cdr3_aa: CASADPRGAYGYTF
clone_size: NA; d_call: TRBD2; v_call: TRBV18; j_call: TRBJ2-5; cdr3_nt: TGTGCCAGCTCACCCCTTCTAGCGGGAGGAGGGGAGACCCAGTACTTC; cdr3_aa: CASSPLLAGGGETQYF